This section outlines one T cell receptor (beta chain) sequence together with its context. CDR1 and CDR2 (germline): SQVTM, ANQGSEA. The CDR3 contains 11 residues. V was clipped by 5 bases and J by 2 bases, with 7 bases between them. The data are from a study of tumor-infiltrating lymphocytes in primary liver carcinoma. Study-wide background: Ages ranged from 30 to 69, with HCC or mixed HCC-cholangiocarcinoma.

Unsorted whole blood yielded blood RNA, and germline DNA was extracted as well. A four-milliliter peripheral blood sample was collected before surgery. From 500 ng of total RNA, TCR beta-specific cDNA was reverse-transcribed using a constant-region primer. Three nested multiplex PCR rounds, a slightly modified ARM-PCR method, built the TCR beta libraries. It was with TRBV1-TRBV30 forward primers and a C-beta reverse primer that the first two PCR rounds were run, at roughly 10 cycles each. TCRdb used MiXCR to reprocess the multiplex PCR reads, holding one entry per CDR3 protein. The data contain about 300,000 distinct CDR3 sequences, less than 75% of them seen just once; the ten biggest clones take up more than 8.5%.

The sample was peripheral blood. The clonotype comes from a man aged 40-49 years with primary liver carcinoma and hepatitis B virus infection. This chain joins TRBV29-1 and TRBJ2-7; D gene ambiguous. The CDR3 nucleotides read TGCAGCGTTTTAACGGCCTACGAGCAGTACTTC. Translated, it gives CSVLTAYEQYF.